The clone carrying this TCR beta chain has ten or more counts. The data were taken from a study of low-dose radiotherapy and immunotherapy resistance in tumors. Primers targeting TRAV and TRBV primed first-strand cDNA, covering alpha and beta chains. Both a constant-region primer and a V-primer adapter served to amplify TCRs across 15 to 25 PCR cycles. TCRdb independently ran MiXCR on the reads; one entry per CDR3 protein. The table records 65,000 to 90,000 distinct CDR3 sequences, 18% of them present only once. The CDR3 contains 11 residues. The germline V and J ends were trimmed by 10 bases and 3 bases, with 10 bases remaining between them. As for time point: before trial treatment.

This rearrangement joins TRBV23-1 to TRBJ2-7; possibly TRBD1 for D (6 bases). TRBV23-1 is marked as an open reading frame, function uncertain. This sequence originates from a male donor with prostate cancer. The material sequenced was PBMCs, taken before treatment. The CDR3 DNA follows: TGCGCCACTCGACAGGTCTACGAGCAGTACTTC. This codes for CATRQVYEQYF.